This record looks at one T cell receptor beta chain sequence and its context. No antigen is known for it. In the PCR, 60 Vbeta and 13 Jbeta primers were used. The method was immunoSEQ multiplex PCR; TCRdb's version includes in-frame clones alone and lacks a portion of them. In the table there are 100,000 to 150,000 clones, more than 75% of which are singletons. CDR1 SGHTA and CDR2 FQGNSA come from the germline V gene. V lost 3 bases, J lost 7 bases, and 5 bases stayed unmatched. CDR3 length equals 15 residues. The source of the sample is a study of cytomegalovirus exposure and HLA in healthy donors. Study-wide findings and caveats: Association with HLA alleles at 0.05 false discovery rate was found for 16,951 TCR beta sequences in a later analysis. There were reportedly fewer N-insertions in an Asian-associated ancestry cluster than the approximately 630-donor mean, in a later analysis. Trimming of TCR beta V- and J-genes showed a link, identified in a later analysis, to a missense DCLRE1C variant. The availability of immune exposure information extended only to CMV serostatus.

The receptor comes from a man aged 25 to 45 in good health and CMV-seropositive. Sequencing used PBMCs. The V call is TRBV7-2, the J call TRBJ2-1; 11 bases fit TRBD2. CDR3: CASSLTSGVINEQFF. The CDR3 nucleotides read TGTGCCAGCAGCTTGACTAGCGGGGTTATTAATGAGCAGTTCTTC.